The following is a T cell receptor beta chain sequence with its context. The data derive from a study of blood T cell repertoires in COVID-19. Whole-study context: Sites in the United States, Italy and Spain provided acute and convalescent COVID-19 samples.

Profiled with immunoSEQ multiplex PCR; TCRdb holds only in-frame clones, not every one. The profile shows tens of thousands of clones, 80% to 90% of them singletons. This CDR3 is built from 14 residues. V shed 3 bases and J 1 base; nucleotides not matched to a gene: 3. The germline gives CDR1 MNHEY, CDR2 SMNVEV (reference sequence). This receptor was identified in a man aged 55 to 70 with acute or convalescent COVID-19. Sequencing used peripheral blood. This chain connects TRBV27 to TRBJ2-7, with 7 bases that match TRBD1. CDR3: CASSFPGQSYEQYF. The CDR3 region has the DNA TGTGCCAGCAGTTTTCCGGGACAGTCCTACGAGCAGTACTTC.